The rows below give T cell receptor beta chains drawn from one sample of a study of CD8 T cells in Susac syndrome. TCRdb redid the calling of the immunoSEQ multiplex PCR reads with MiXCR, one entry per CDR3 protein. The sample lists roughly 180,000 distinct CDR3 sequences, approximately 94% occurring once. The specimen sequenced was CD4+ T cells from PBMCs. The source is a human donor with multiple sclerosis. CDR3s include the opening cysteine and the closing phenylalanine or tryptophan. The D gene is left open where the match is weak. Clone sizes are given selectively: once, few, many, or a class where the clone is expanded.

clone size,D gene,V gene,J gene,CDR3 DNA,CDR3 protein
NA,NA,TRBV3-1,TRBJ2-5,TGTGCCAGCACCCGACTAGTAGGGGAGACCCAGTACTTC,CASTRLVGETQYF
NA,NA,TRBV4-1,TRBJ2-3,TGCGCCAGCAGCCAATTGGCAGGGATCACAGATACGCAGTATTTT,CASSQLAGITDTQYF
NA,NA,TRBV29-1,TRBJ2-2,TGCAGCGTTGAAGCGCTCGCGAACACCGGGGAGCTGTTTTTT,CSVEALANTGELFF
NA,NA,TRBV5-5,TRBJ1-5,TGTGCCAGCAGCTTGTCGGCCCTTAGCAATCAGCCCCAGCATTTT,CASSLSALSNQPQHF
NA,TRBD2,TRBV5-1,TRBJ2-7,TGCGCCAGCAGCTTGGGGGCTTGGGGACTAACCTACGAGCAGTACTTC,CASSLGAWGLTYEQYF
NA,NA,TRBV7-2,TRBJ2-1,TGTGCCAGCAGCTCAGATGGGACTTACTCCTACAATGAGCAGTTCTTC,CASSSDGTYSYNEQFF
NA,NA,TRBV18,TRBJ1-2,TGTGCCAGCTCACCACCCTCAACAGGGAACTATGGCTACACCTTC,CASSPPSTGNYGYTF
NA,TRBD1,TRBV7-3,TRBJ1-2,TGTGCCAGCAGCGGACAGGGGGGTGACTATGGCTACACCTTC,CASSGQGGDYGYTF
once,NA,TRBV2,TRBJ1-1,TGTGCCAGCAGTACTCGACTGGGGTCCACTGAAGCTTTCTTT,CASSTRLGSTEAFF
NA,NA,TRBV20-1,TRBJ1-1,TGCAGTGCTAGAGCAGATTTGGCTTTCTTT,CSARADLAFF
NA,NA,TRBV29-1,TRBJ2-1,TGCAGCGTTAGTCAGGGTTACAATGAGCAGTTCTTC,CSVSQGYNEQFF
NA,NA,TRBV7-2,TRBJ1-1,TGTGCCAGCAGCTCTGGGATGAACACTGAAGCTTTCTTT,CASSSGMNTEAFF
NA,NA,TRBV3-1,TRBJ2-5,TGTGCCAGCAGCCAAGAAATTCAGGAGACCCAGTACTTC,CASSQEIQETQYF
NA,NA,TRBV5-6,TRBJ1-5,TGTGCCAGCAGCCCCCCGTTGGAGGGCGCTCAGCCCCAGCATTTT,CASSPPLEGAQPQHF
NA,TRBD1,TRBV12-5,TRBJ1-1,TGTGCTAGTGGGCCCGACACAGGGGGCGAACTTGTTGAAGCTTTCTTT,CASGPDTGGELVEAFF
NA,TRBD2,TRBV27,TRBJ2-5,TGTGCCAGCAGTCCCCGACTAGCGGGAGCACAAGAGACCCAGTACTTC,CASSPRLAGAQETQYF
once,TRBD1,TRBV12-3/TRBV12-4,TRBJ1-1,TGTGCCAGCAGTCCGAGGACAGGGAGCACTGAAGCTTTCTTT,CASSPRTGSTEAFF
NA,NA,TRBV28,TRBJ2-3,TGTGCCAGCAGTGACTACACAGATACGCAGTATTTT,CASSDYTDTQYF
NA,NA,TRBV20-1,TRBJ1-1,TGCAGTGCTAGGTTCCAGAACACTGAAGCTTTCTTT,CSARFQNTEAFF
NA,NA,TRBV5-6,TRBJ1-1,TGTGCCAGCAGCTTGGACAGGGATGGAGGAGCTTTCTTT,CASSLDRDGGAFF
NA,NA,TRBV5-1,TRBJ1-1,TGCGCCAGCAGCCGACGGGTAACGAACACTGAAGCTTTCTTT,CASSRRVTNTEAFF
NA,NA,TRBV30,TRBJ2-3,TGTGCCTGGTCCCGGGACTCAGTTACAGATACGCAGTATTTT,CAWSRDSVTDTQYF
NA,NA,TRBV9,TRBJ1-3,TGTGCCAGCAGCGTATCAGGTGGAAACACCATATATTTT,CASSVSGGNTIYF
few,TRBD1,TRBV28,TRBJ1-4,TGTGCCAGCAGTCGCACAGGGGGTAATGAAAAACTGTTTTTT,CASSRTGGNEKLFF
NA,TRBD1,TRBV5-6,TRBJ1-2,TGTGCCAGCAGCTCCACCCTACAGGGGCCAGGACCTAACTATGGCTACACCTTC,CASSSTLQGPGPNYGYTF
NA,NA,TRBV20-1,TRBJ1-5,TGCAGTGCTAGCGGACAGCTCAATCAGCCCCAGCATTTT,CSASGQLNQPQHF
NA,NA,TRBV4-3,TRBJ1-2,TGCGCCAGCAGCTACACCACGAAGTCCAACTATGGCTACACCTTC,CASSYTTKSNYGYTF
once,TRBD1,TRBV11-2,TRBJ1-5,TGTGCCAGCAGCCTAGGGACAGGGGTGGGGCAGCCCCAGCATTTT,CASSLGTGVGQPQHF
NA,TRBD1,TRBV12-3/TRBV12-4,TRBJ1-5,TGTGCCAGCAGTTTTAGCTCCGGACAGGGGCGACAGCCCCAGCATTTT,CASSFSSGQGRQPQHF
NA,TRBD1,TRBV3-1,TRBJ1-5,TGTGCCAGCAGCCAAGGGACAGGCGAGTCGTTCCAGCATTTT,CASSQGTGESFQHF
NA,TRBD2,TRBV24-1,TRBJ2-3,TGTGCCACCAGTGCACTAGCGGGGGGTGATACGCAGTATTTT,CATSALAGGDTQYF
once,NA,TRBV5-1,TRBJ2-2,TGCGCCAGCAGCTTGGAGGGGAGCACCGGGGAGCTGTTTTTT,CASSLEGSTGELFF
NA,TRBD1,TRBV20-1,TRBJ1-6,TGCAGTGCGGACCCGACAGGGATCGATAATTCACCCCTCCACTTT,CSADPTGIDNSPLHF
NA,NA,TRBV12-3/TRBV12-4,TRBJ2-7,TGTGCCAGCAGTTTATACGGGGGTGACTCCTACGAGCAGTACTTC,CASSLYGGDSYEQYF
NA,NA,TRBV5-8,TRBJ1-1,TGTGCCAGCAGCTTCTCGACAGCAGGGACTGAAGCTTTCTTT,CASSFSTAGTEAFF
NA,NA,TRBV12-5,TRBJ2-3,TGTGCTAGTGCCATCGGGGACTCAGCAGGGGATACGCAGTATTTT,CASAIGDSAGDTQYF
NA,NA,TRBV5-1,TRBJ2-1,TGCGCCAGCAGCAGAGGGCTAGCGTCATACAATGAGCAGTTCTTC,CASSRGLASYNEQFF
NA,NA,TRBV6-6,TRBJ1-2,TGTGCCAGCAGTTACCATAGGACAGCTGATGGCTACACCTTC,CASSYHRTADGYTF
NA,TRBD1,TRBV12-3/TRBV12-4,TRBJ2-6,TGTGCCAGCAGTCCCGAGGGGGCTGGCGGGGCCAACGTCCTGACTTTC,CASSPEGAGGANVLTF
NA,NA,TRBV7-9,TRBJ2-2,TGTGCCAGCAGCCCGCCGAGGGGTTCCACCGGGGAGCTGTTTTTT,CASSPPRGSTGELFF
NA,TRBD1,TRBV5-1,TRBJ2-3,TGCGCCAGTACCGAGGGACAGGGCACAGATACGCAGTATTTT,CASTEGQGTDTQYF
once,NA,TRBV5-1,TRBJ1-2,TGCGCCAGCAGCTTGAGCCACCCCGACTATGGCTACACCTTC,CASSLSHPDYGYTF
once,NA,TRBV19,TRBJ1-5,TGTGCCAGTAGTATTTGGGAGGGGCCCGTGGGTCAGCCCCAGCATTTT,CASSIWEGPVGQPQHF
once,TRBD2,TRBV5-1,TRBJ2-7,TGCGCCAGCAGCTTGACTAGCGTAGGAGAGCAGTACTTC,CASSLTSVGEQYF
NA,TRBD1,TRBV12-3/TRBV12-4,TRBJ1-4,TGTGCCAGCAGTTTGGCCGGGACAGGGGCTGAAAAACTGTTTTTT,CASSLAGTGAEKLFF
NA,NA,TRBV29-1,TRBJ2-3,TGCAGCGTTGATGAAGATACGCAGTATTTT,CSVDEDTQYF
NA,NA,TRBV5-1,TRBJ1-6,TGCGCCAGCAGCCCTGACAGTTCCTATTCACCCCTCCACTTT,CASSPDSSYSPLHF
NA,NA,TRBV3-1,TRBJ2-1,TGTGCCAGCAGCCAAGAGTCTGCGACCTACAATGAGCAGTTCTTC,CASSQESATYNEQFF
NA,NA,TRBV18,TRBJ2-1,TGTGCCAGCTCACCACCGAATCGACAGAGGAACAATGAGCAGTTCTTC,CASSPPNRQRNNEQFF
NA,TRBD1,TRBV28,TRBJ2-7,TGTGCCAGCAGTCGACAGGGGGTGGGCTACGAGCAGTACTTC,CASSRQGVGYEQYF
NA,NA,TRBV27,TRBJ1-1,TGTGCCAGCAGTTTTTCAGGGAAGAACACTGAAGCTTTCTTT,CASSFSGKNTEAFF
NA,NA,TRBV30,TRBJ2-3,TGTGCCTGGAGTGTAAAAGGAGGAGATACGCAGTATTTT,CAWSVKGGDTQYF
once,TRBD1,TRBV27,TRBJ1-1,TGTGCCAGCAGTTTAAGGACAGGGGGCGCGGACACTGAAGCTTTCTTT,CASSLRTGGADTEAFF